Here is one T cell receptor beta chain with its context. Its antigen is not known. The CDR3 sequence is 14 residues long. Trimming pared 3 bases from V and 5 bases from J, leaving 13 bases between. Germline-derived CDR1 and CDR2 are SSHAT and FNYEAQ (reference sequence). This record comes from a study of Tregs in tolerant kidney transplant recipients. Study conclusions and caveats: For some patients, primers changed over time, blocking nucleotide-level comparison. Activated donor B cell expansion appeared to reveal the most relevant donor-specific TCRbeta repertoire.

Clones were read by immunoSEQ multiplex PCR, and TCRdb kept only the in-frame ones, dropping some. The table includes 65,000 to 85,000 clones, roughly 90% detected once. Mixed chimerism was transient after nonmyeloablative marrow transplants from related graft donors. Unstimulated regulatory T cells (CD4+CD25+CD127-), CD4+CD25- non-regulatory cells, CD4 and CD8 cells were FACS-sorted from thawed PBMCs. The specimen comprised CD4+ T cells from blood (PBMCs), sampled 24 months after the transplant. The clonotype originates from a human patient who received a combined kidney and bone marrow transplant. Some T cells may be the graft donor's. This chain connects TRBV7-7 to TRBJ2-5, with a possible D match to TRBD2 (6 bases). The CDR3 nucleotides are TGTGCCAGCAGCTTGACTAGTCGAGGGGAGACCCAGTACTTC. The encoded protein is CASSLTSRGETQYF.